The sequence of this T cell receptor beta chain was determined in a study of OX40 agonist ivuxolimab in advanced cancers. In the study overall: Ivuxolimab, which targeted the costimulatory receptor OX40 (CD134), was an agonistic, fully human IgG2 monoclonal antibody. Intravenous ivuxolimab was administered to patients every 2 weeks at six dose levels: 0.01, 0.1, 0.3, 1.5, 3 and 10 mg/kg. Of the roughly 54 dose-escalation patients, hepatocellular carcinoma was present in around 20, melanoma in around 15, renal cell carcinoma in 9 and head and neck cancer in 9. A male proportion of under 85% and a mean age of around 60 years, ranging from roughly 20 to 80, were recorded for the dose-escalation cohort. Patients were allowed to have had prior anti-PD-1, anti-PD-L1 or anti-CTLA-4 therapy, and approximately 43% of the dose-escalation patients had previously received checkpoint inhibitors. Partial responses occurred in three dose-escalation patients, of whom one had hepatocellular carcinoma and two had cutaneous melanoma. Peripheral TCRbeta sequencing was intended to test whether TCR sequence diversity was altered and clonal T-cell expansion was caused by ivuxolimab. The paper reports the monotherapy dose-escalation portion (N of about 47 patients) of the phase I ivuxolimab trial. Study-wide conclusions, independent of this receptor: In the 0.1-3.0 mg/kg groups, partial responders had among the lowest normalized peripheral clonal expansion, particularly in CD8+ T cells. At doses of 0.1 to 3.0 mg/kg, clonal expansion of both CD4+ and CD8+ T cells in blood was seen between baseline and week 6. Low levels of normalized T-cell clonal expansion were also shown by some nonresponding patients. The antigen specificity of the clonally expanded peripheral T cells was not determined. After ivuxolimab, CD8+ T cells had more expanded clones than CD4+ T cells on average.

This clone was seen a few times. Its antigen remains undetermined. The input lacks base qualities; no much larger clone sits a single base away. To sequence the TCRbeta CDR3 region, genomic DNA was isolated from the sorted cells. The immunoSEQ Assay was used to sequence the TCRbeta CDR3 regions. TCRdb obtained this table from immuneACCESS and retained in-frame rearrangements with V and J assigned. These tables miss some clones; where compared with another copy, unresolved V genes account for less than half of the shortfall, and the remainder is unexplained. The sample records more than 75,000 clones, roughly nine tenths of which are singletons. In total, the top ten clones hold 0.8% to 1% of the sample. Patients with autoimmune disease history or receiving systemic immunosuppression were excluded from the trial. Peripheral blood for TCR sequencing was collected from all dose cohorts at baseline, on cycle 4 day 1, and on cycle 7 day 1. Samples were obtained from an open-label, multicenter, first-in-human phase I dose-escalation trial of ivuxolimab. Adults with locally advanced or metastatic melanoma, renal cell carcinoma, hepatocellular carcinoma or head and neck squamous cell carcinoma were enrolled in the trial. Before TCR sequencing, CD4+ T cells and CD8+ T cells were sorted from peripheral blood as separate populations.

The TCR was taken from an adult with an advanced solid tumor such as melanoma, head and neck, liver or kidney cancer. Sequences were derived from CD4+ or CD8+ T cells sorted from blood, sampled in a trial of the OX40 agonist ivuxolimab.

The CDR3 is CATPPRSGEQTQYF. DNA sequence: TGTGCCACCCCCCCCCGGTCAGGCGAACAGACCCAGTACTTC. Recombination joined TRBV2 with TRBJ2-5, with the D gene too uncertain to name. The CDR3 measures 14 amino acids from cysteine to phenylalanine. Only the CDR3 part of the read is kept: 42 bases, read in frame from the first base. Trimming at the junction amounts to 10 bases on V and 6 bases on J, and the germline ends lie 21 bases apart. The germline V gene supplies CDR1 SNHLY and CDR2 FYNNEI.